Below are 24 T cell receptor beta chains sequenced from a single sample in a study of control samples from healthy donors and cancer patients. Method: immunoSEQ multiplex PCR; TCRdb's copy keeps in-frame clones and lacks some. The repertoire has some 410,000 clones, over 75% of them found once; the top ten carry 5.5% to 7.5%. Material for sequencing was PBMCs. These receptors originate from a man aged 40-50 years with head and neck cancer.

The rearrangement uses TRBV27 and TRBJ1-6, with D maybe TRBD1 (5 bases). V was clipped by 5 bases and J by 13 bases, with 21 bases between them. Germline V gene data show CDR1 as MNHEY and CDR2 as SMNVEV (reference sequence). This CDR3 region has 15 residues. As DNA, the CDR3 is TGTGCCAGCAGTACCTCAGGCGGCCTCGAGGGGCCCCTCCACTTT. This translates into CASSTSGGLEGPLHF.

The chain carries TRBV18 and TRBJ2-2; 7 nucleotides line up with TRBD1. There are 17 residues in the CDR3. J gave up 4 bases and V 3 bases, and 11 bases lay outside the gene matches. Germline V gives CDR1 KGHSH, CDR2 LQKENI. The CDR3 reads CASSPLSDRVGTGELFF. For the CDR3, the DNA is TGTGCCAGCTCACCTCTAAGCGACAGGGTGGGCACCGGGGAGCTGTTTTTT.

The chain links TRBV4-1 to TRBJ2-1; the match to TRBD2 covers 8 bases. CDR1 MGHRA and CDR2 YSYEKL come from the germline V gene. The ends lost 1 base at V and 0 bases at J; junction bases unmatched: 5. This CDR3 region has 17 residues. CDR3 nucleotide sequence: TGCGCCAGCAGCCAAGCATTTAGCGGGAACTCCTACAATGAGCAGTTCTTC. It specifies CASSQAFSGNSYNEQFF.

The gene calls are TRBV7-9 and TRBJ2-7, with 14 bases identical to TRBD2. V lost 5 bases and J lost 6; bases outside the gene matches: 9. CDR1 is SEHNR and CDR2 is FQNEAQ in the germline V gene (reference sequence). The CDR3 length is 16 residues. The CDR3 region has the DNA TGTGCCAGCAGCGAACCGACTAGCGGGAGGGCCACCGAGCAGTACTTC. This codes for CASSEPTSGRATEQYF.

This sequence joins TRBV19 and TRBJ1-5; D might be TRBD1 (6 bases). The CDR3 totals 13 residues. The V and J ends lost 7 bases and 7 bases respectively, with 14 bases between them. Per the germline V gene, CDR1 is LNHDA and CDR2 is SQIVND (reference sequence). DNA of the CDR3: TGTGCCAGTAACCCGACGGGGGCACAGCCCCAGCATTTT. Protein: CASNPTGAQPQHF.

This clone was observed a single time. The chain has TRBV2 and TRBJ1-1; 9 bases match TRBD1. V trimming: 4 bases; J trimming: 1 base; junction bases outside the gene matches: 1. Per germline, CDR1 SNHLY and CDR2 FYNNEI. The CDR3 runs 14 residues. The CDR3 DNA reads as TGTGCCAGCAGTGTGACAGGGGGGAACACTGAAGCTTTCTTT. Encoded protein: CASSVTGGNTEAFF. The entire variable domain, with the rest obtained from reference TRBV2 and TRBJ1-1, is as follows: EPEVTQTPSHQVTQMGQEVILRCVPISNHLYFYWYRQILGQKVEFLVSFYNNEISEKSEIFDDQFSVERPDGSNFTLKIRSTKLEDSAMYFCASSVTGGNTEAFFGQGTRLTVV.

This chain joins TRBV7-2 and TRBJ2-5; D may be TRBD1 or TRBD2 (5 bases each). CDR3 size: 14 residues. Trimming stripped 1 base from V and 5 bases from J, with 11 bases between. Per germline, CDR1 SGHTA and CDR2 FQGNSA. The DNA of the CDR3 is TGTGCCAGCAGCTTAGGGGGGTCAGGGGAGACCCAGTACTTC. It translates to CASSLGGSGETQYF.

V gene TRBV19 combines with J gene TRBJ2-7; perhaps TRBD1 as D (6 bases). The CDR3 runs to 14 residues. Germline assignment: CDR1 LNHDA and CDR2 SQIVND (reference sequence). Between the trimmed V and J ends, which lost 0 bases and 0 bases, there was a span of 6 bases. The CDR3 is CASSIEDSSYEQYF. The CDR3 nucleotides are TGTGCCAGTAGTATAGAGGACAGCTCCTACGAGCAGTACTTC.

V is TRBV7-9 and J is TRBJ1-1; no clear D gene. CDR3 length: 13 residues. Germline CDR1 and CDR2: SEHNR and FQNEAQ (reference sequence). V lost 1 base and J 4 bases, leaving 7 bases between the germline ends. In DNA form, the CDR3 reads TGTGCCAGCAGCTTAGAGAGGCGCACTGAAGCTTTCTTT. It is translated as CASSLERRTEAFF.

The chain couples TRBV19 to TRBJ1-1, with no clear D. Germline lookup yields CDR1 LNHDA and CDR2 SQIVND (reference sequence). This CDR3 is 14 amino acids long. The V end lost 5 bases, the J end lost 0 bases, and 10 bases lay between the germline ends. The CDR3 protein is CASSGGGMNTEAFF. The DNA of the CDR3 is TGTGCCAGTAGTGGTGGCGGCATGAACACTGAAGCTTTCTTT.

The chain's CDR3 is CASSPLSQGIETQYF. The DNA for the CDR3 is TGTGCCAGCAGTCCTCTAAGCCAGGGGATAGAGACCCAGTACTTC. This rearrangement joins TRBV28 to TRBJ2-5, with D maybe TRBD1 (6 bases). V was shortened by 5 bases and J by 4 bases, with 17 bases between the two germline ends. The length of the CDR3 is 15 residues. In germline, CDR1 is MDHEN, CDR2 SYDVKM.

The chain couples TRBV5-1 to TRBJ2-5, with D unresolved. Per the germline V gene, CDR1 is SGHRS and CDR2 is YFSETQ. The CDR3 sequence is 12 residues long. V lost 2 bases, J lost 5 bases, and 7 bases lay in between. The CDR3 here is CASSFPRETQYF. The CDR3 DNA reads TGCGCCAGCAGCTTCCCAAGGGAGACCCAGTACTTC.

This chain joins TRBV11-2 and TRBJ1-4, with TRBD1 matching 7 bases. This CDR3 comprises 16 residues. The junction had 2 bases not matched to a gene; V was cut back by 1 base and J by 0 bases. The germline CDR1 and CDR2 sequences are SGHAT and FQNNGV. The CDR3 spells CASSLGGQPTNEKLFF. The CDR3 nucleotides are TGTGCCAGCAGCTTAGGGGGACAGCCAACTAATGAAAAACTGTTTTTT. The full variable domain, completed using reference TRBV11-2 and TRBJ1-4, is EAGVAQSPRYKIIEKRQSVAFWCNPISGHATLYWYQQILGQGPKLLIQFQNNGVVDDSQLPKDRFSAERLKGVDSTLKIQPAKLEDSAVYLCASSLGGQPTNEKLFFGSGTQLSVL.

The V gene is TRBV6-2 or TRBV6-3, the J gene TRBJ2-1; D is possibly TRBD2 (6 bases). This CDR3 has 12 amino acids. CDR1 and CDR2 from the germline V gene are MNHEY and SVGEGT. V was cut by 2 bases and J by 15 bases, with 14 bases left in between. CDR3 in DNA: TGTGCCAGCAGTTACGGCCCGGGACTTTCGTTCTTC. Translating it yields CASSYGPGLSFF.

The chain is built from TRBV6-6 and TRBJ2-7; either TRBD1 or TRBD2 may supply D (5 bases each). The CDR3 has 14 amino acids. Trimming pared 6 bases from V and 3 bases from J, leaving 15 bases between. From germline, CDR1 is MNHNY and CDR2 SVGAGI (reference sequence). CDR3: CASRTDGAVYEQYF. CDR3 coding DNA: TGTGCCAGCAGAACTGACGGGGCAGTCTACGAGCAGTACTTC.

The V gene is TRBV6-5, the J gene TRBJ2-1; perhaps TRBD1 as D (5 bases). The CDR3 is 14 amino acids. Germline values: CDR1 MNHEY, CDR2 SVGAGI. Between the trimmed V and J ends, which lost 4 bases and 5 bases, there was a span of 12 bases. The CDR3 sequence is CASSLNRINNEQFF. The CDR3 coding sequence is TGTGCCAGCAGTTTGAACAGGATAAACAATGAGCAGTTCTTC.

The chain uses TRBV7-2 and TRBJ2-3, with D tentatively TRBD1 (5 bases). V was trimmed by 5 bases and J by 4 bases, leaving 7 bases between them. The CDR3 has 12 amino acids. Per germline, CDR1 SGHTA and CDR2 FQGNSA. The CDR3 loop is CASSAGSDTQYF. The DNA for the CDR3 is TGTGCCAGCAGCGCAGGGTCAGATACGCAGTATTTT.

V usage is TRBV12-5 and J usage is TRBJ1-1; unclear D gene. Germline V gene lookup returns CDR1 LGHNT and CDR2 FRNRAP. This CDR3 contains 12 residues. The V end lost 3 bases, the J end lost 8 bases, and 10 bases lay between the germline ends. CDR3 region: CASGLTTLEAFF. The DNA for the CDR3 is TGTGCTAGTGGTTTAACTACACTCGAAGCTTTCTTT.

J is TRBJ2-1 and V is TRBV11-3, with 8 nucleotides matching TRBD2. The J segment lost 1 base and the V segment lost 2 bases, leaving 7 bases of the junction unmatched. Germline values: CDR1 SGHNT, CDR2 YENEEA. The CDR3 is 17 amino acids. The CDR3 DNA sequence: TGTGCCAGCAGCTTATTCTCGACTAGCGCGTCCTACAATGAGCAGTTCTTC. Protein: CASSLFSTSASYNEQFF.

This rearrangement joins TRBV14 to TRBJ1-6; D not resolved. Germline CDR1 and CDR2: SGHDN and FVKESK. Trimming pared 3 bases from V and 13 bases from J, leaving 4 bases between. The CDR3 has 10 residues. CDR3 residues: CASSHIPLHF. In DNA, the CDR3 is TGTGCCAGCAGCCATATCCCCCTCCACTTT.

J is TRBJ2-5 and V is TRBV5-1; D perhaps matches TRBD2 (5 bases). CDR3 length: 13 residues. Germline values: CDR1 SGHRS, CDR2 YFSETQ. Deletions cut 4 bases from V and 5 bases from J, with 12 bases between. The CDR3 region has the DNA TGCGCCAGCAGCCCGGGGTTCGGGGAGACCCAGTACTTC. Its translation: CASSPGFGETQYF. The variable domain in full, with the rest retrieved from reference TRBV5-1 and TRBJ2-5, is KAGVTQTPRYLIKTRGQQVTLSCSPISGHRSVSWYQQTPGQGLQFLFEYFSETQRNKGNFPGRFSGRQFSNSRSEMNVSTLELGDSALYLCASSPGFGETQYFGPGTRLLVL.

V is TRBV6-1 and J is TRBJ1-2, with D possibly being TRBD1 (6 bases). This CDR3 is 16 amino acids long. Deletions cut 0 bases from V and 5 bases from J, with 16 bases between. Germline V gene sequence: CDR1 MNHNS, CDR2 SASEGT. CDR3 sequence reads: CASSEASGGGPYGYTF. CDR3 DNA sequence: TGTGCCAGCAGTGAAGCGTCAGGAGGGGGGCCTTATGGCTACACCTTC.

This clone appeared once. The rearrangement joins TRBV5-1 to TRBJ2-7; maybe TRBD1 (5 bases). V was cut by 4 bases and J by 6 bases, with 17 bases left in between. Germline-derived CDR1 and CDR2 are SGHRS and YFSETQ. CDR3 length equals 14 residues. CDR3 nucleotides: TGCGCCAGCAGCCTCCGAACCAGGGAAGGCGAGCAGTACTTC. Translation gives CASSLRTREGEQYF. Full variable domain (missing parts from reference TRBV5-1 and TRBJ2-7): KAGVTQTPRYLIKTRGQQVTLSCSPISGHRSVSWYQQTPGQGLQFLFEYFSETQRNKGNFPGRFSGRQFSNSRSEMNVSTLELGDSALYLCASSLRTREGEQYFGPGTRLTVT.

V usage is TRBV19 and J usage is TRBJ2-5; D is possibly TRBD1 or TRBD2 (7 bases each). Trimming pared 5 bases from V and 7 bases from J, leaving 14 bases between. This CDR3 comprises 13 residues. Per germline, CDR1 LNHDA and CDR2 SQIVND (reference sequence). For the CDR3, the DNA is TGTGCCAGTAGTCCCGACAGGGAGGGGACCCAGTACTTC. Its protein is CASSPDREGTQYF.